This TCR beta chain emerged from a study of CD8 T cells in Susac syndrome. Study outcomes and limitations: TCR sequencing and HLA analysis covered a relatively small number of individuals.

The authors carried out high-throughput sequencing of TCR beta. They applied it to CD8+ and CD4+ T cells obtained from blood. FACS was used to enrich TEMRA cells, whereas the CD8+ and CD4+ T cells were obtained by negative isolation. An amount of RNA that ranged from roughly 0.45 to 1 ug was reverse transcribed with random hexamers. TCR beta CDR3 was amplified by immunoSEQ covering 54 Vbeta and 13 Jbeta. From the immunoSEQ multiplex PCR reads, TCRdb called clonotypes with MiXCR, one entry per CDR3 protein. The data contain under 150,000 distinct CDR3 sequences, more than 75% of them singletons. The V and J ends lost 6 bases and 3 bases respectively, with 22 bases between them. Germline loops: CDR1 MDHEN, CDR2 SYDVKM. The CDR3 loop spans 17 amino acids. As for this clonotype: Its matching antigen is unknown.

The receptor's source is a human donor with multiple sclerosis. V and J are TRBV28 and TRBJ2-3, with D perhaps being TRBD1 or TRBD2 (5 bases each). Sequenced material: CD8+ T cells from PBMCs. The CDR3 DNA sequence: TGTGCCAGCAGCCCCCCATTCGGGGCGCTTGGGACAGATACGCAGTATTTT. Amino acids: CASSPPFGALGTDTQYF.